This T cell receptor (beta chain) came from a study of shared clonotypes between healthy human individuals. Across the study: Each donor contributed plates that comprised three CD4 naive, three CD4 memory, two CD8 naive and one CD8 memory.

Every subset had its genomic DNA shared out evenly among several immunoSEQ plates. Generated by immunoSEQ multiplex PCR, the TCRdb table keeps only in-frame clones and is missing some. The repertoire includes 190,000 or so clones, about 66% of them detected once, and roughly 10% sits in the top ten. CDR3 size: 13 residues. Looked up from germline, CDR1 is MNHNS and CDR2 is SASEGT. J gave up 3 bases and V 7 bases, and 4 bases lay outside the gene matches. Division of CD4+ cells produced a CD45RA+ naive subset and a CD45RA-negative memory subset. Sequencing input: memory CD4+ T cells sorted from blood. Subset indicated: CD45RA-negative fraction. This clonotype was sampled from a man aged 25 to 45 in good health. The V call is TRBV6-1, the J call TRBJ2-5; 8 bases agree with TRBD1. The DNA for the CDR3 is TGTGCCAGCATTTGGGACAGGAAAGAGACCCAGTACTTC. Protein product: CASIWDRKETQYF.